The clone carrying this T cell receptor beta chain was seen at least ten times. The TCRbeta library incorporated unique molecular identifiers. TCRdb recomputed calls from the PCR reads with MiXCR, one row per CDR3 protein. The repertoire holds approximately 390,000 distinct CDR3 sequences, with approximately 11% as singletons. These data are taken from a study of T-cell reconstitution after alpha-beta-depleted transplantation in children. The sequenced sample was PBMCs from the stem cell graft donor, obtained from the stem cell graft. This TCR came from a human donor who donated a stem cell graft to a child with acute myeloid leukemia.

CDR3 nucleotides: TGTGCCAGCAGCTTAGGAAATGAAAAACTGTTTTTT. This translates into CASSLGNEKLFF. The rearrangement uses TRBV7-2 and TRBJ1-4, with no clear D. There are 12 residues in the CDR3. CDR1 and CDR2 (germline): SGHTA, FQGNSA. V lost 1 base to trimming and J lost 5 bases, with 2 bases between them.